The T cell receptor beta chain under discussion was sequenced for a study of blood T cell repertoires in COVID-19. Turning to the study itself: From the United States, Italy and Spain came samples of acute and convalescent COVID-19.

Assay: immunoSEQ multiplex PCR; the TCRdb copy retains only in-frame clones and omits some. The sample yields around 390,000 clones, approximately 87% seen once. V shed 3 bases and J shed 3 bases, with 11 bases lying between them. Germline-derived CDR1 and CDR2 are SGHVS and FQNEAQ. The CDR3 contains 14 residues. Individuals drawn from 20 to 30 US areas were about 18 to 90 years old. Categorization into cohorts depended on clinical history that participants reported. Cohort 3 recovery required two negative PCRs, clearance, or symptom resolution. Sequenced sample: PBMCs or T cells enriched from blood (not recorded which). The source is a woman in her 50s who had recovered from COVID-19. V usage is TRBV7-8 and J usage is TRBJ1-1; D is ambiguous. This CDR3 reads CASSFGSLYTEAFF. As DNA, the CDR3 is TGTGCCAGCAGCTTCGGGTCCCTTTACACTGAAGCTTTCTTT.